This TCR beta chain was recovered during a study of shared clonotypes between healthy human individuals. The study, taken as a whole, reports: Apart from blood, nothing was sampled; tissue repertoires likely differ. The naive CD4 repertoires of four donors were compared, and roughly 5% of clonotypes were shared. Generation of non-shared clonotypes was less probable than generation of clonotypes shared by all four donors.

A remark on this clone: Its antigen is not known.

DNA at roughly 0.2 ug, about 30,000 T cell genomes, went into sorted-subset replicate PCRs. Assay used: immunoSEQ multiplex PCR; TCRdb lists only in-frame clones, some missing. Among about 2 million clones listed, about 95% were seen once. Naive CD8 cells lacked CD45RO and underwent positive selection for CCR7, leaving out terminally differentiated effector memory CD45RA+ cells. This CDR3 spans 14 amino acids. The V gene's germline CDR1 is LGHNA and CDR2 YNFKEQ. V lost 3 bases to trimming and J lost 7 bases, with 12 bases between them. The rearrangement uses TRBV4-2 and TRBJ2-2, with D perhaps TRBD1 (5 bases). The source is a man between 18 and 35 years old in good health. The sequencing sample was made of naive CD8+ T cells sorted from blood. The CDR3 is CASSHYLGDGELFF. The CDR3 nucleotides read TGTGCCAGCAGCCACTATCTAGGGGACGGGGAGCTGTTTTTT.